This T cell receptor (beta chain) was captured in a study of blood T cell repertoires in COVID-19. Sequenced by immunoSEQ multiplex PCR; TCRdb stores in-frame clones only, minus some. The sample includes hundreds of thousands of clones, about nine tenths of them seen just once. The V end was cut by 0 bases, the J end by 5 bases, with 16 bases between. This CDR3 is built from 17 residues. The germline V gene has CDR1 SGHTA and CDR2 FQGTGA. Sequenced material: PBMCs or T cells enriched from blood (not recorded which). This TCR was recovered from a man aged 45-65 years who had been exposed to COVID-19. This rearrangement joins TRBV7-3 to TRBJ2-2; D possibly corresponds to TRBD1 (5 bases). For the CDR3, the DNA is TGTGCCAGCAGCTTAACCCCCGGCAGGGTTTTGACCGGGGAGCTGTTTTTT. It is translated as CASSLTPGRVLTGELFF.